The clone carrying this T cell receptor beta chain was observed many times. Its target is not known. CDR3 length equals 15 residues. The V gene lost 2 bases and the J gene lost 5 bases, with 15 bases spanning the gap. Germline V lookup: CDR1 SGHAT, CDR2 FQNNGV. The record originates from a study of spatial heterogeneity in lung cancer. Background on the study: A consistent excess of beta-chain over alpha-chain sequences was detected. Study-wide results and caveats: At tumor resection, ubiquitous expanded TCRs were detected in blood more often than later.

A unique molecular identifier was carried by every single TCR cDNA molecule. From the 5' RACE reads, TCRdb called clonotypes with MiXCR, one entry per CDR3 protein. The sample yields approximately 82,000 distinct CDR3 sequences, roughly 12% seen once. Time point denoted: sample taken at primary tumor resection. Whole RNA from tumor, nontumor lung or frozen PBMC was sequenced unsorted. This chain joins TRBV11-2 and TRBJ1-1; D might be TRBD1 (6 bases). The sample in question was PBMCs, obtained at surgery. The TCR originated in a male donor with early-stage non-small cell lung cancer. The CDR3 loop is CASSLISQGGTEAFF. The CDR3 DNA follows: TGTGCCAGCAGCTTAATCTCACAGGGTGGTACTGAAGCTTTCTTT.